The clone carrying this T cell receptor beta chain has more than one count but fewer than ten. Its antigen remains unknown. The template was RNA from unsorted bulk tissue. This non-tumor lung sample came from over 3 cm beyond the tumor edge. This sample is drawn from a study of tumor and adjacent non-tumor tissue in lung cancer. For the study at large: Samples averaged around 4.2 million productive TCRbeta reads each. Whole-study results and caveats: Patients with more diverse tumor TCRs had worse survival. Tumor repertoires had a smaller top 100 clone share than normal lung. TCR diversity was significantly greater in tumor than normal lung tissue.

TCRbeta libraries were built with three rounds of nested PCR, modified from ARM-PCR. TCRdb reanalysed the multiplex PCR reads using MiXCR and keeps one entry per CDR3 protein. Of more than 75,000 distinct CDR3 sequences listed, less than 85% were seen once; the top ten hold about 29%. There are 15 residues in the CDR3. Germline CDR1 is SGHNT and CDR2 is YENEEA. V trimming: 5 bases; J trimming: 7 bases; junction bases outside the gene matches: 9. The sequenced sample was distant non-tumor lung tissue. The clonotype originates from a man in his sixties with small cell lung cancer. V gene TRBV11-3 combines with J gene TRBJ2-1; 9 nucleotides agree with TRBD2. The CDR3 here is CASSPSGVTHNEQFF. The CDR3 DNA follows: TGTGCCAGCAGCCCTAGCGGGGTAACCCATAATGAGCAGTTCTTC. Full variable domain (remainder filled in from reference TRBV11-3 and TRBJ2-1): EAGVVQSPRYKIIEKKQPVAFWCNPISGHNTLYWYLQNLGQGPELLIRYENEEAVDDSQLPKDRFSAERLKGVDSTLKIQPAELGDSAVYLCASSPSGVTHNEQFFGPGTRLTVL.